These T cell receptor beta chains were read from a single sample in a study of Graves' ophthalmopathy and Graves' hyperthyroidism. TCRdb re-derived calls from the multiplex PCR reads in MiXCR, one entry per CDR3 protein. The sample lists fewer than 350,000 distinct CDR3 sequences; about a sixth were seen once. Sequencing input: peripheral blood. These receptors were collected from an adult man with Graves' ophthalmopathy. The CDR3 runs from the conserved cysteine through the conserved F or W. The D gene is left open where the match is weak. The size field is filled for only some rows; it gives once, few, many or a size class.

TRBV19	TRBD2	TRBJ2-7	many	CASSPRTSGAEQYF	TGTGCCAGTAGTCCAAGGACTAGCGGAGCCGAGCAGTACTTC
TRBV20-1	-	TRBJ1-5	many	CSARRPGDQPQHF	TGCAGTGCTCGACGCCCCGGGGATCAGCCCCAGCATTTT
TRBV6-1	-	TRBJ1-1	-	CASSERQLLNTEAFF	TGTGCCAGCAGTGAAAGACAGCTACTGAACACTGAAGCTTTCTTT
TRBV6-2/TRBV6-3	-	TRBJ1-5	-	CASSYPPQGLPVQPQHF	TGTGCCAGCAGTTACCCGCCCCAGGGGCTCCCCGTGCAGCCCCAGCATTTT
TRBV20-1	-	TRBJ2-2	few	CSASFRAYTGELFF	TGCAGTGCTAGCTTTAGGGCGTACACCGGGGAGCTGTTTTTT
TRBV12-3/TRBV12-4	TRBD1	TRBJ1-5	many	CASSFGTGGFYSNQPQHF	TGTGCCAGCAGTTTTGGGACAGGGGGCTTTTATAGCAATCAGCCCCAGCATTTT
TRBV30	-	TRBJ2-2	many	CAWSAFTTGELFF	TGTGCCTGGAGTGCTTTTACAACCGGGGAGCTGTTTTTT
TRBV6-1	-	TRBJ1-1	many	CASSVETVTEAFF	TGTGCCAGCAGTGTAGAGACGGTGACTGAAGCTTTCTTT
TRBV6-1	-	TRBJ1-5	-	CASSERGLSQPQHF	TGTGCCAGCAGTGAACGGGGTCTGAGTCAGCCCCAGCATTTT
TRBV6-1	-	TRBJ1-2	many	CASSPSPTYGYTF	TGTGCCAGCAGTCCTAGTCCTACCTATGGCTACACCTTC
TRBV20-1	TRBD1	TRBJ2-7	many	CSADPILLPGTATTGEQYF	TGCAGTGCTGACCCAATTTTACTTCCGGGGACAGCGACAACAGGCGAGCAGTACTTC
TRBV18	-	TRBJ1-2	-	CASSLPGPTFYTF	TGTGCCAGCTCACTCCCGGGACCGACCTTCTACACCTTC
TRBV4-1	TRBD1	TRBJ1-1	-	CASSQTGVLNTEAFF	TGCGCCAGCAGCCAAACAGGGGTCCTGAACACTGAAGCTTTCTTT
TRBV12-3/TRBV12-4	TRBD1	TRBJ1-5	many	CASSTGGAQPQHF	TGTGCCAGCAGTACAGGGGGCGCTCAGCCCCAGCATTTT
TRBV7-2	TRBD1	TRBJ1-2	many	CASSLGQENYGYTF	TGTGCCAGCAGCTTGGGACAGGAGAACTATGGCTACACCTTC
TRBV30	-	TRBJ1-2	many	CAWRYMAGLGYTF	TGTGCCTGGAGGTATATGGCGGGACTCGGCTACACCTTC
TRBV27	TRBD2	TRBJ2-7	many	CASKAGYEQYF	TGTGCCAGCAAAGCGGGGTACGAGCAGTACTTC
TRBV6-5	TRBD1	TRBJ1-6	many	CASSSPNQVWDSSPLHF	TGTGCCAGCAGTTCCCCTAACCAGGTTTGGGACAGTTCACCCCTCCACTTT
TRBV6-1	-	TRBJ2-5	-	CASSEELTSAQYF	TGTGCCAGCAGTGAAGAACTAACGTCGGCCCAGTACTTC
TRBV15	TRBD2	TRBJ2-1	many	CATSRDGLAGPQEQFF	TGTGCCACCAGCAGAGATGGACTAGCGGGACCCCAAGAGCAGTTCTTC
TRBV24-1	TRBD2	TRBJ2-2	many	CATSDLTSGSGTGELFF	TGTGCCACCAGTGATCTAACTAGCGGGAGTGGCACCGGGGAGCTGTTTTTT
TRBV2	-	TRBJ2-7	many	CASSLRTTYEQYF	TGTGCCAGCAGTCTGAGGACTACCTACGAGCAGTACTTC
TRBV13	TRBD2	TRBJ2-5	many	CASSLRLAETQYF	TGTGCCAGCAGCTTACGACTAGCAGAGACCCAGTACTTC
TRBV6-5	-	TRBJ1-1	many	CASSRDTFVGTEAFF	TGTGCCAGCAGCCGGGACACCTTTGTCGGGACTGAAGCTTTCTTT
TRBV2	-	TRBJ2-7	-	CASTVDAYEQYF	TGTGCCAGCACTGTCGACGCCTACGAGCAGTACTTC
TRBV6-4	-	TRBJ1-1	many	CASSSGVFARKNTEAFF	TGTGCCAGCAGCAGTGGGGTTTTCGCCAGGAAGAACACTGAAGCTTTCTTT
TRBV20-1	-	TRBJ2-5	many	CSAVSETQYF	TGCAGTGCCGTCTCTGAGACCCAGTACTTC
TRBV5-1	-	TRBJ1-2	many	CASSSDRRYGYTF	TGCGCCAGCAGCTCCGACAGGCGCTATGGCTACACCTTC
TRBV6-1	-	TRBJ2-5	many	CASSEIGETQYF	TGTGCCAGCAGTGAAATCGGTGAGACCCAGTACTTC
TRBV6-1	-	TRBJ1-5	many	CASSEEYGAGPQHF	TGTGCCAGCAGTGAAGAGTACGGGGCCGGGCCCCAGCATTTT
TRBV6-2/TRBV6-3	-	TRBJ2-5	-	CASKGTGGKTQYF	TGTGCCAGCAAAGGGACCGGGGGAAAGACCCAGTACTTC
TRBV6-1	TRBD1	TRBJ1-2	-	CASRDRGKGYTF	TGTGCCAGCAGAGACAGGGGGAAGGGCTACACCTTC
TRBV6-5	TRBD1	TRBJ2-7	many	CASSYTDGTGVYEQYF	TGTGCCAGCAGTTACACCGACGGGACAGGGGTATACGAGCAGTACTTC
TRBV19	-	TRBJ1-5	many	CASSRPATGDQHF	TGTGCCAGTAGTAGGCCCGCGACGGGAGACCAGCATTTT
TRBV9	-	TRBJ1-1	-	CASSVDPRSGTEAFF	TGTGCCAGCAGCGTAGATCCCAGGTCGGGCACTGAAGCTTTCTTT
TRBV2	-	TRBJ2-6	-	CASSDAGAGANVLTF	TGTGCCAGCAGTGATGCCGGGGCCGGGGCCAACGTCCTGACTTTC
TRBV11-2	TRBD1	TRBJ1-1	-	CASSFSGTGVRNTEAFF	TGTGCCAGCAGCTTCTCCGGGACAGGGGTTAGGAACACTGAAGCTTTCTTT
TRBV5-5	-	TRBJ2-5	many	CASSLGGFQETQYF	TGTGCCAGCAGCTTGGGGGGCTTCCAAGAGACCCAGTACTTC
TRBV12-3/TRBV12-4	TRBD2	TRBJ2-7	many	CASSLAGGRHYEQYF	TGTGCCAGCAGTTTGGCGGGGGGACGTCACTACGAGCAGTACTTC
TRBV30	-	TRBJ1-2	many	CAWAQEGRSGYTF	TGTGCCTGGGCCCAGGAGGGGAGGAGCGGCTACACCTTC
TRBV20-1	TRBD1	TRBJ1-1	many	CSARRTGNTEAFF	TGCAGTGCTAGAAGGACAGGGAACACTGAAGCTTTCTTT
TRBV6-1	-	TRBJ2-6	-	CASAGRESGANVLTF	TGTGCCAGCGCGGGCAGGGAGAGTGGGGCCAACGTCCTGACTTTC
TRBV12-3/TRBV12-4	TRBD1	TRBJ2-5	-	CASSRRGQGQETQYF	TGTGCCAGCAGTAGGAGGGGACAGGGACAAGAGACCCAGTACTTC
TRBV6-9	TRBD2	TRBJ2-7	many	CASSWASGGISLEQYF	TGTGCCAGCAGTTGGGCTAGCGGGGGGATTTCTCTCGAGCAGTACTTC
TRBV10-3	TRBD1	TRBJ2-5	-	CAISEPQTDRGLETQYF	TGTGCCATCAGTGAGCCTCAAACCGACAGGGGGCTAGAGACCCAGTACTTC
TRBV6-6	-	TRBJ2-3	many	CASSLPHPYSDTQYF	TGTGCCAGCAGTCTACCGCACCCTTACTCAGATACGCAGTATTTT
TRBV6-4	TRBD1	TRBJ1-5	-	CASASGTGGQPQHF	TGTGCCAGCGCCTCCGGGACAGGGGGCCAGCCCCAGCATTTT
TRBV6-5	-	TRBJ2-5	many	CASSFTSQRRPETQYF	TGTGCCAGCAGCTTCACTAGCCAGCGTCGCCCAGAGACCCAGTACTTC
TRBV5-1	-	TRBJ1-5	many	CASSYGDGNQPQHF	TGCGCCAGCAGCTACGGGGACGGTAATCAGCCCCAGCATTTT
TRBV6-1	TRBD1	TRBJ2-7	few	CASTPGTGAKQYF	TGTGCCAGCACCCCCGGGACAGGGGCCAAGCAGTACTTC
TRBV4-2	-	TRBJ1-3	many	CASSQDLGASSGNTIYF	TGTGCCAGCAGCCAAGATCTCGGGGCCTCCTCTGGAAACACCATATATTTT
TRBV5-1	-	TRBJ2-7	many	CASSTGTSSYEQYF	TGCGCCAGCAGTACCGGGACGTCTTCCTACGAGCAGTACTTC
TRBV18	TRBD1	TRBJ2-7	many	CASSLLSVGTGGEEQYF	TGTGCCAGCTCACTCCTCAGCGTCGGGACAGGGGGGGAGGAGCAGTACTTC
TRBV7-9	-	TRBJ2-2	many	CASSLSEYGGELFF	TGTGCCAGCAGCTTATCAGAGTATGGCGGGGAGCTGTTTTTT
TRBV12-3/TRBV12-4	-	TRBJ1-1	few	CASRLDGTIEAFF	TGTGCCAGCAGATTGGACGGGACGATTGAAGCTTTCTTT